Listed below are T cell receptor beta chains from one sample, sequenced in a study of blood T cell repertoires in COVID-19. The data were produced by immunoSEQ multiplex PCR, yet TCRdb's version contains in-frame clones alone and is incomplete. The data contain some 290,000 clones, around 81% of them singletons. Sequencing used peripheral blood. The receptors were sampled from a woman in her sixties with active or convalescent COVID-19. The CDR3 runs from the conserved cysteine through the conserved F or W. Fields, in order: clone size, V gene, D gene, J gene, CDR3 protein, CDR3 DNA. A D gene is named only where the DNA matches it firmly. Some rows mark clone size as missing; the rest say once, few, many or name a class of expanded clone.

>NA|TRBV14|NA|TRBJ2-4
CASSQYQQGLQNIQYF
TGTGCCAGCAGCCAATACCAACAGGGTCTCCAAAACATTCAGTACTTC
>NA|TRBV3-1/TRBV3-2|NA|TRBJ1-2
CASSQLQGSHGYTF
TGTGCCAGCAGCCAATTACAGGGCTCCCATGGCTACACCTTC
>few|TRBV19|TRBD1|TRBJ1-6
CASTAGTELSPLHF
TGTGCCAGTACCGCCGGGACAGAACTTTCACCCCTCCACTTT
>NA|TRBV9|NA|TRBJ1-4
CASSASGETNEKLFF
TGTGCCAGCAGCGCCTCGGGAGAAACTAATGAAAAACTGTTTTTT
>NA|TRBV27|TRBD2|TRBJ2-1
CASILRGSSYNEQFF
TGTGCCAGCATTCTGCGGGGGAGCTCCTACAATGAGCAGTTCTTC
>NA|TRBV6-2/TRBV6-3|TRBD1|TRBJ2-7
CASSRDRPYEQYF
TGTGCCAGCAGCCGGGACAGACCCTACGAGCAGTACTTC
>NA|TRBV10-2|NA|TRBJ2-7
CASSLVGGSYEQYF
TGCGCCAGCAGTCTTGTGGGGGGATCCTACGAGCAGTACTTC
>NA|TRBV27|TRBD1|TRBJ1-2
CASSFAGGQGLYGYTF
TGTGCCAGCAGTTTCGCGGGCGGACAGGGGCTCTATGGCTACACCTTC
>once|TRBV30|NA|TRBJ1-2
CAWSANAGSFGYTF
TGTGCCTGGAGTGCGAATGCAGGATCCTTTGGCTACACCTTC
>NA|TRBV5-4|NA|TRBJ2-7
CASSRQGDYEQYF
TGTGCCAGCAGTAGGCAAGGGGACTACGAGCAGTACTTC
>NA|TRBV5-6|NA|TRBJ2-3
CASSPLFASETQYF
TGTGCCAGCAGCCCGTTGTTCGCGAGCGAGACGCAGTATTTT
>NA|TRBV18|TRBD1|TRBJ1-5
CASSLDRGQPQHF
TGTGCCAGCTCACTAGACAGGGGCCAGCCCCAGCATTTT
>once|TRBV6-5|NA|TRBJ2-5
CASSYTYRGGQETQYF
TGTGCCAGCAGTTATACGTACAGGGGGGGCCAAGAGACCCAGTACTTC
>once|TRBV5-1|TRBD1|TRBJ1-6
CASSFGTGRGSPLHF
TGCGCCAGCAGCTTCGGGACAGGGAGAGGGTCACCCCTCCACTTT
>NA|TRBV7-9|TRBD1|TRBJ2-2
CASSLGGTGVNTGELFF
TGTGCCAGCAGCTTAGGAGGGACAGGGGTGAACACCGGGGAGCTGTTTTTT
>NA|TRBV12-3/TRBV12-4|NA|TRBJ1-5
CASSGQLNQPQHF
TGTGCCAGCAGTGGACAGCTCAATCAGCCCCAGCATTTT
>NA|TRBV5-8|NA|TRBJ2-3
CASSPRRGTADTQYF
TGTGCCAGCAGCCCACGTCGGGGGACCGCAGATACGCAGTATTTT
>NA|TRBV7-2|TRBD1|TRBJ1-2
CASSSTISGGLGNYGYTF
TGTGCCAGCAGCTCAACGATCTCAGGGGGCCTAGGGAACTATGGCTACACCTTC
>NA|TRBV6-4|TRBD1|TRBJ1-2
CASSPGQGVYGYTF
TGTGCCAGCAGCCCGGGACAGGGGGTCTATGGCTACACCTTC
>NA|TRBV18|NA|TRBJ1-1
CASSPIYTGTEAFF
TGTGCCAGCTCACCAATCTATACAGGGACTGAAGCTTTCTTT
>NA|TRBV5-1|TRBD2|TRBJ2-3
CASSLGAGGTDTQYF
TGCGCCAGCAGCTTGGGAGCGGGGGGCACAGATACGCAGTATTTT
>NA|TRBV27|NA|TRBJ2-1
CASSPSLYNEQFF
TGTGCCAGCAGTCCGTCCCTCTACAATGAGCAGTTCTTC
>NA|TRBV19|NA|TRBJ1-2
CASSILNYGYTF
TGTGCCAGTAGTATTCTGAACTATGGCTACACCTTC
>NA|TRBV4-2|TRBD2|TRBJ2-3
CASSRGTSGDSDTQYF
TGTGCCAGCAGCCGGGGGACTAGCGGGGACTCAGATACGCAGTATTTT
>NA|TRBV30|TRBD1|TRBJ2-7
CAWSVPDRVGYEQYF
TGTGCCTGGAGTGTCCCCGACAGGGTGGGCTACGAGCAGTACTTC
>NA|TRBV19|NA|TRBJ2-7
CASSVGETGTYEQYF
TGTGCCAGTAGTGTGGGCGAGACAGGAACCTACGAGCAGTACTTC
>NA|TRBV18|NA|TRBJ2-7
CASSPGYRYYEQYF
TGTGCCAGCTCACCAGGTTACAGATACTACGAGCAGTACTTC
>NA|TRBV28|TRBD1|TRBJ1-2
CASSLLDRVLGGYTF
TGTGCCAGCAGTTTGCTAGACAGGGTTCTGGGAGGCTACACCTTC
>once|TRBV19|TRBD1|TRBJ1-2
CASLVGQGPNYGYTF
TGTGCCAGTCTGGTTGGACAGGGCCCTAACTATGGCTACACCTTC
>NA|TRBV5-6|TRBD1|TRBJ1-2
CASSFWGRGMHGYTF
TGTGCCAGCAGCTTTTGGGGCAGGGGGATGCATGGCTACACCTTC
>NA|TRBV7-8|TRBD1|TRBJ1-5
CASSWTGHSNQPQHF
TGTGCCAGCAGCTGGACAGGTCATAGCAATCAGCCCCAGCATTTT
>once|TRBV2|NA|TRBJ1-2
CASSRGDRGYTF
TGTGCCAGCAGCAGGGGTGATCGAGGCTACACCTTC
>NA|TRBV3-1/TRBV3-2|NA|TRBJ2-7
CASSQVNEQYF
TGTGCCAGCAGCCAAGTAAACGAGCAGTACTTC
>NA|TRBV30|TRBD1|TRBJ1-6
CAWGQGETYNSPLHF
TGTGCCTGGGGACAGGGTGAGACCTATAATTCACCCCTCCACTTT
>NA|TRBV2|TRBD2|TRBJ2-7
CASSAGTSGVYEQYF
TGTGCCAGCAGTGCTGGGACTAGCGGGGTCTACGAGCAGTACTTC
>NA|TRBV3-1/TRBV3-2|NA|TRBJ1-2
CASSQERSWARNGYTF
TGTGCCAGCAGCCAAGAACGGTCTTGGGCCCGAAATGGCTACACCTTC
>NA|TRBV7-9|NA|TRBJ1-3
CASSQNPSSGSTIYF
TGTGCCAGCAGCCAAAACCCTTCCTCCGGTAGCACCATATATTTT
>few|TRBV5-4|NA|TRBJ1-2
CASSLGQNYGYTF
TGTGCCAGCAGCTTGGGTCAGAACTATGGCTACACCTTC
>NA|TRBV29-1|NA|TRBJ1-4
CSVGTQGRGEKLFF
TGCAGCGTTGGTACGCAGGGGAGGGGTGAAAAACTGTTTTTT
>NA|TRBV6-2/TRBV6-3|NA|TRBJ1-1
CASSKQGVMNTEAFF
TGTGCCAGCAGTAAACAGGGAGTCATGAACACTGAAGCTTTCTTT
>NA|TRBV14|TRBD1|TRBJ2-1
CASSPETGYNEQFF
TGTGCCAGCAGCCCAGAGACAGGGTACAATGAGCAGTTCTTC
>NA|TRBV12-3/TRBV12-4|NA|TRBJ2-7
CASSFEGNEQYF
TGTGCCAGCAGTTTTGAGGGAAACGAGCAGTACTTC
>few|TRBV4-2|TRBD2|TRBJ2-5
CASSPYSMAGGQETQYF
TGTGCCAGCAGCCCCTACAGTATGGCGGGGGGCCAAGAGACCCAGTACTTC
>NA|TRBV2|TRBD1|TRBJ2-2
CASSRPGGAPTNTGELFF
TGTGCCAGCAGTAGACCAGGGGGCGCCCCTACGAACACCGGGGAGCTGTTTTTT
>NA|TRBV15|NA|TRBJ1-5
CATSRDRAANRAHSNQPQHF
TGTGCCACCAGCAGAGATAGAGCAGCGAACAGGGCCCATAGCAATCAGCCCCAGCATTTT